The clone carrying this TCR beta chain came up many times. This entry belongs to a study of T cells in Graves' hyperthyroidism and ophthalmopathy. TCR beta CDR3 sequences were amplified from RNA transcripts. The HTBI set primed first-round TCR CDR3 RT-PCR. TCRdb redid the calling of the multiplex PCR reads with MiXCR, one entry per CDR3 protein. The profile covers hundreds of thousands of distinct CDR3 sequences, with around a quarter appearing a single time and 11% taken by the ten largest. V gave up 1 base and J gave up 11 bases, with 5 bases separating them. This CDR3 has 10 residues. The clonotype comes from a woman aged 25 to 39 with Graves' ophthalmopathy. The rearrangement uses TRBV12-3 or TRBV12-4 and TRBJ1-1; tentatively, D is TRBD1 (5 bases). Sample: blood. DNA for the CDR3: TGTGCCAGCAGTTTAGAGGGGGCTTTCTTT. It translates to CASSLEGAFF.